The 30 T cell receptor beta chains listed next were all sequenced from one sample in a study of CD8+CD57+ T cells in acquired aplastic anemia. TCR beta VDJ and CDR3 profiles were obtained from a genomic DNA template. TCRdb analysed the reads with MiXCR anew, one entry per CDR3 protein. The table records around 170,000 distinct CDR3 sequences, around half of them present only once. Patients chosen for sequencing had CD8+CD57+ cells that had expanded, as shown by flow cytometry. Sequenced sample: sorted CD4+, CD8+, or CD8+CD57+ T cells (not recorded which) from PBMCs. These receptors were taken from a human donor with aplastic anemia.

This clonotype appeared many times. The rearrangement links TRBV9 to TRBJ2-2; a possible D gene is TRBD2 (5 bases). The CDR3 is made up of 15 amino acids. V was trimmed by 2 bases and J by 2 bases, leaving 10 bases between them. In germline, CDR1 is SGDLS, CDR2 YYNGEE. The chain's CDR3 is CASSVLEGNTGELFF. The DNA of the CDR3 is TGTGCCAGCAGCGTCCTCGAGGGCAACACCGGGGAGCTGTTTTTT.

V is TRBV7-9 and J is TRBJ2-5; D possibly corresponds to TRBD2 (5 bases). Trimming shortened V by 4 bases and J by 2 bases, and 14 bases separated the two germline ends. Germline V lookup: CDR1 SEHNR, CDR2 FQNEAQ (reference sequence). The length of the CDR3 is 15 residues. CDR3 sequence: CASSWVGRGQETQYF. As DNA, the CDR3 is TGTGCCAGCAGCTGGGTGGGCCGGGGTCAAGAGACCCAGTACTTC. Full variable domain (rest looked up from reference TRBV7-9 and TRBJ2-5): DTGVSQNPRHKITKRGQNVTFRCDPISEHNRLYWYRQTLGQGPEFLTYFQNEAQLEKSRLLSDRFSAERPKGSFSTLEIQRTEQGDSAMYLCASSWVGRGQETQYFGPGTRLLVL.

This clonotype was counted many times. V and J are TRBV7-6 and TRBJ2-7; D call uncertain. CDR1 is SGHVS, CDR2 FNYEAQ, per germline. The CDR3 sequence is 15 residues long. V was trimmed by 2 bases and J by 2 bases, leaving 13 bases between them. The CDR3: CASSLSQASTYEQYF. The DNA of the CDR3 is TGTGCCAGCAGCTTATCGCAGGCGAGCACCTACGAGCAGTACTTC.

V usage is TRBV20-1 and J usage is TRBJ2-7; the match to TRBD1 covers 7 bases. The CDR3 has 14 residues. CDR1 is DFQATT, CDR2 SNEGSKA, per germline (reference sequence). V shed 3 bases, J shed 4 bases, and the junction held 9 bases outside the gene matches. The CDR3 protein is CSASRTGTDYEQYF. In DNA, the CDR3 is TGCAGTGCTAGCAGGACAGGCACCGATTACGAGCAGTACTTC.

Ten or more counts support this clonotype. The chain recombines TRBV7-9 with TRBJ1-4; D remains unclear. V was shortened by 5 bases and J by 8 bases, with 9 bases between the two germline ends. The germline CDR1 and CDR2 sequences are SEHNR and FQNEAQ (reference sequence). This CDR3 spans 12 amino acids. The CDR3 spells CASSRQGEKLFF. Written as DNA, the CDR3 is TGTGCCAGCAGCAGGCAAGGCGAAAAACTGTTTTTT.

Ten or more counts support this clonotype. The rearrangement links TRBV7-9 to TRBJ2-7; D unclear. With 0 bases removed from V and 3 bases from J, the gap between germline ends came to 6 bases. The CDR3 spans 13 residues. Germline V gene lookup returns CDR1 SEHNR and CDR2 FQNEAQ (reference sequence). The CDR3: CASSLAQFYEQYF. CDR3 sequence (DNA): TGTGCCAGCAGCTTAGCGCAGTTCTACGAGCAGTACTTC.

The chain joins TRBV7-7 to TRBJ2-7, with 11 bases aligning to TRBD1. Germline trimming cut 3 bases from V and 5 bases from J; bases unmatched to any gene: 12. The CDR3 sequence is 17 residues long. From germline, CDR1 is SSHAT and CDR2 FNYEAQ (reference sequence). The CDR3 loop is CASSFAVPGQGDHEQYF. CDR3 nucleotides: TGTGCCAGCAGCTTTGCCGTACCGGGACAGGGGGACCACGAGCAGTACTTC. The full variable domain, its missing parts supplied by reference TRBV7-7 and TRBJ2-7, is GAGVSQSPRYKVTKRGQDVTLRCDPISSHATLYWYQQALGQGPEFLTYFNYEAQPDKSGLPSDRFSAERPEGSISTLTIQRTEQRDSAMYRCASSFAVPGQGDHEQYFGPGTRLTVT.

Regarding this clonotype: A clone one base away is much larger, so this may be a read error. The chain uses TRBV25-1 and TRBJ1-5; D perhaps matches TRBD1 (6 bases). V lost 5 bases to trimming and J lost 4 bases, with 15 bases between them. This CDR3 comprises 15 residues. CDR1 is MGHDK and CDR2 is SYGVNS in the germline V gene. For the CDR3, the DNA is TGTGCCAGCAGTCTCCTGCACAGGGAGAATCAGCCCCAGCATTTT. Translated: CASSLLHRENQPQHF.

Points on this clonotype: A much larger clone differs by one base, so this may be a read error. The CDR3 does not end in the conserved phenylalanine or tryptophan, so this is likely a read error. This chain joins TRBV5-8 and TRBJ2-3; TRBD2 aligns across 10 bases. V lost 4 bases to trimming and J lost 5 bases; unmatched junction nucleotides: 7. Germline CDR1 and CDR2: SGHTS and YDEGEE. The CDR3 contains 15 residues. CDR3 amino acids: CASSGGTSVEDTQYL. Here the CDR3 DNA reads TGTGCCAGCAGCGGTGGGACTAGCGTGGAAGATACGCAGTATCTT.

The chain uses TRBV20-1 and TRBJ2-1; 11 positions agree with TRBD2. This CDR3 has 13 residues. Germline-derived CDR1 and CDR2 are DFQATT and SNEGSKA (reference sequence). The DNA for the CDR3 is TGCAGCCGGACAGGACTAGCGGGCAATGAGCAGTTCTTC. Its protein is CSRTGLAGNEQFF.

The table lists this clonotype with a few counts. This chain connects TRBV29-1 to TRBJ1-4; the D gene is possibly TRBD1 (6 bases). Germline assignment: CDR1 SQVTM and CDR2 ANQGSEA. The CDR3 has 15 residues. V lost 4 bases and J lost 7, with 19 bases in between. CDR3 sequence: CSVGPTGTTGEKLFF. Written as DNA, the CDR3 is TGCAGCGTTGGGCCCACAGGGACAACGGGTGAAAAACTGTTTTTT. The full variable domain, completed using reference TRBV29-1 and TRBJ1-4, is SAVISQKPSRDICQRGTSLTIQCQVDSQVTMMFWYRQQPGQSLTLIATANQGSEATYESGFVIDKFPISRPNLTFSTLTVSNMSPEDSSIYLCSVGPTGTTGEKLFFGSGTQLSVL.

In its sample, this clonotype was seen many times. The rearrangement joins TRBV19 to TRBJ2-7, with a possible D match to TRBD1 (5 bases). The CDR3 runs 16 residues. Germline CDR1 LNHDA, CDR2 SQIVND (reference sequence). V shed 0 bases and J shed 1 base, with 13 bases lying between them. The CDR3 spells CASSIDLGASSYEQYF. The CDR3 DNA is TGTGCCAGTAGTATAGATCTAGGGGCGTCGTCCTACGAGCAGTACTTC.

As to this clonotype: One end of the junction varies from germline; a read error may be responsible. This chain's CDR3 is CGISELPRQDTGELFF. The CDR3 nucleotides read TGTGGCATCAGTGAACTTCCGAGACAGGACACCGGGGAGCTGTTTTTT. The rearrangement uses TRBV10-3 and TRBJ2-2, with D possibly TRBD1 on 6 matching bases. The germline V gene has CDR1 ENHRY and CDR2 SYGVKD. CDR3 length: 16 residues.

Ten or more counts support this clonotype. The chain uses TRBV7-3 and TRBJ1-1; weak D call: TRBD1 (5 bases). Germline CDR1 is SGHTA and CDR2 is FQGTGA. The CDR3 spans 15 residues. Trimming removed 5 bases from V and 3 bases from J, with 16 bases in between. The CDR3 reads CASSEGRAGDTEAFF. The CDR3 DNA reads TGTGCCAGCAGCGAAGGGCGGGCGGGGGACACTGAAGCTTTCTTT.

As DNA, the CDR3 is TGTGCCACCAGCTTACGCAATAATGAAAAACTGTTTTTT. Translated, it gives CATSLRNNEKLFF. The gene calls are TRBV24-1 and TRBJ1-4; D remains ambiguous. V was shortened by 7 bases and J by 4 bases, with 9 bases between the two germline ends. This CDR3 is built from 13 residues. CDR1 is KGHDR, CDR2 SFDVKD, per germline.

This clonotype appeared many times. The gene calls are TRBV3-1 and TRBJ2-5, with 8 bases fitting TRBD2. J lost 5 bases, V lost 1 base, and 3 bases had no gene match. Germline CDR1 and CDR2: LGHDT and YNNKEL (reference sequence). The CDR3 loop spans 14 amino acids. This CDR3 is CASSQAAGDETQYF. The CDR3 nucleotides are TGTGCCAGCAGCCAAGCAGCGGGGGACGAGACCCAGTACTTC.

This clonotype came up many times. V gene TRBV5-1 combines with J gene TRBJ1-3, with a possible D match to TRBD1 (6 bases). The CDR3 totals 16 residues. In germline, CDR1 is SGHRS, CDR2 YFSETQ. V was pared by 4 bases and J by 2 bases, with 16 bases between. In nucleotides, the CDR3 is TGCGCCAGCAGCCTGCGGAGGGGGAGCGCTGGAAACACCATATATTTT. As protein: CASSLRRGSAGNTIYF.

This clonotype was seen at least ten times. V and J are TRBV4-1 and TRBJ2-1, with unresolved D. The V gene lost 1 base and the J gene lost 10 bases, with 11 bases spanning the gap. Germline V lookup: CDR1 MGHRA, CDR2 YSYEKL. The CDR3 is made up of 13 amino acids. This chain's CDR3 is CASSQALVREQFF. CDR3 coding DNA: TGCGCCAGCAGCCAAGCACTCGTCCGGGAGCAGTTCTTC.

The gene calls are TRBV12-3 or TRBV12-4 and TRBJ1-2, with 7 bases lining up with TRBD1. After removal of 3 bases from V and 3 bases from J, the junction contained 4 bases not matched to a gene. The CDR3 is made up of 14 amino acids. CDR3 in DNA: TGTGCCAGCAGTTTTTTTCAGGGGGACTATGGCTACACCTTC. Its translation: CASSFFQGDYGYTF.

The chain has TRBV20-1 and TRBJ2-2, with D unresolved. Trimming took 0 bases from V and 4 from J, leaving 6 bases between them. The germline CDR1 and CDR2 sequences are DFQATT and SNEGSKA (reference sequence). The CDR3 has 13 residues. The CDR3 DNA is TGCAGTGCTAGAGATCTTAGCACCGGGGAGCTGTTTTTT. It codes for CSARDLSTGELFF.

The CDR3 region is CASRRDRGETQYF. The CDR3, as DNA: TGTGCCAGCAGGAGGGACAGGGGAGAGACCCAGTACTTC. The chain employs TRBV2 and TRBJ2-5; 10 bases line up with TRBD1. V shed 6 bases and J 4 bases; nucleotides not matched to a gene: 2. The V gene's germline CDR1 is SNHLY and CDR2 FYNNEI. The CDR3 has 13 residues.

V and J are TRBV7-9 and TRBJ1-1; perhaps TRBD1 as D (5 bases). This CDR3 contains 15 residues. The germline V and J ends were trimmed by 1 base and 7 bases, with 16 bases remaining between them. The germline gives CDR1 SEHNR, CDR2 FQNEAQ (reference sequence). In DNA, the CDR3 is TGTGCCAGCAGCTTAGTTTCAGGAGGGGAGGGTGAAGCTTTCTTT. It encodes CASSLVSGGEGEAFF.

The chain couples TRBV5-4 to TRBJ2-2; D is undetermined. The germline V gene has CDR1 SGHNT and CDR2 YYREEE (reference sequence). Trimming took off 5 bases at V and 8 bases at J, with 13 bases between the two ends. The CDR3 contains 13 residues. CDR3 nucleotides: TGTGCCAGCAGGTGGAACGATGCGGGGGAGCTGTTTTTT. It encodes CASRWNDAGELFF.

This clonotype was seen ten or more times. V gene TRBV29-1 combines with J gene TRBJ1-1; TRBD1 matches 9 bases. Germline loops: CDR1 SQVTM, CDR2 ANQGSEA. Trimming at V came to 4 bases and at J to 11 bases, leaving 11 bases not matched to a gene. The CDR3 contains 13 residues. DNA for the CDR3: TGCAGCGTTGTGGTCCCGGGACAGGGAACGGCTTTCTTT. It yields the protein CSVVVPGQGTAFF.

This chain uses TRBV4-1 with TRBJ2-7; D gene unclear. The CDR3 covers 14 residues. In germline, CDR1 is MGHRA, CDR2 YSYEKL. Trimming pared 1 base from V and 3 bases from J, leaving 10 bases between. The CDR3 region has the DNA TGCGCCAGCAGCCAAGTCGAAAACGTCTACGAGCAGTACTTC. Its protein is CASSQVENVYEQYF.

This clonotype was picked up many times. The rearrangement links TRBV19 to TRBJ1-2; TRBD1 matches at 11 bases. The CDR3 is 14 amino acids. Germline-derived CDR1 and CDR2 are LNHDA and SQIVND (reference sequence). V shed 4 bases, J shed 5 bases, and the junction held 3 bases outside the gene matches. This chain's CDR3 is CASSKGQGDYGYTF. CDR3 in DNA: TGTGCCAGTAGTAAGGGACAGGGGGATTATGGCTACACCTTC.

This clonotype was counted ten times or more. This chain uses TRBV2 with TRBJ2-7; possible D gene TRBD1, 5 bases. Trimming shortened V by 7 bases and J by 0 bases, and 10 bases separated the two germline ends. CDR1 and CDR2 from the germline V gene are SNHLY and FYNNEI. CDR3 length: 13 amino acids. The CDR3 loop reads CASKRTLSYEQYF. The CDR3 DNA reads TGTGCCAGCAAGAGGACACTCTCCTACGAGCAGTACTTC. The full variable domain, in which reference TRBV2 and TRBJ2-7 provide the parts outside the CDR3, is EPEVTQTPSHQVTQMGQEVILRCVPISNHLYFYWYRQILGQKVEFLVSFYNNEISEKSEIFDDQFSVERPDGSNFTLKIRSTKLEDSAMYFCASKRTLSYEQYFGPGTRLTVT.

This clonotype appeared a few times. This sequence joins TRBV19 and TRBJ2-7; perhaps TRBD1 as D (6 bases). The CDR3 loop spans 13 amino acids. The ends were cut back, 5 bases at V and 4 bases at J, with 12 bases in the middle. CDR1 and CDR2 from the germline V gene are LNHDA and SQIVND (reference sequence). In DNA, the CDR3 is TGTGCCAGTAGTGTCGGACAGAGATACGAGCAGTACTTC. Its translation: CASSVGQRYEQYF.

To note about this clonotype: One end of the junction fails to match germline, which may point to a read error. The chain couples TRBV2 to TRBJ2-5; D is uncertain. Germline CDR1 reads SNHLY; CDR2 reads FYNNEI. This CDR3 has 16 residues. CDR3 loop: CASSEGSGAVGETQYF. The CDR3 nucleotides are TGTGCCAGCAGTGAAGGTTCGGGCGCTGTAGGAGAGACTCAGTACTTC.

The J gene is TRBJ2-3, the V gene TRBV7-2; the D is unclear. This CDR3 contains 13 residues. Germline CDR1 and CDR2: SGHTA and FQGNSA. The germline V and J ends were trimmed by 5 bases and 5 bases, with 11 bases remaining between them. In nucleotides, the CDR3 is TGTGCCAGCAGCCTGAGTACGGGAGATACGCAGTATTTT. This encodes CASSLSTGDTQYF. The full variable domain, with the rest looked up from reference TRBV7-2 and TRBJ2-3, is GAGVSQSPSNKVTEKGKDVELRCDPISGHTALYWYRQSLGQGLEFLIYFQGNSAPDKSGLPSDRFSAERTGGSVSTLTIQRTQQEDSAVYLCASSLSTGDTQYFGPGTRLTVL.